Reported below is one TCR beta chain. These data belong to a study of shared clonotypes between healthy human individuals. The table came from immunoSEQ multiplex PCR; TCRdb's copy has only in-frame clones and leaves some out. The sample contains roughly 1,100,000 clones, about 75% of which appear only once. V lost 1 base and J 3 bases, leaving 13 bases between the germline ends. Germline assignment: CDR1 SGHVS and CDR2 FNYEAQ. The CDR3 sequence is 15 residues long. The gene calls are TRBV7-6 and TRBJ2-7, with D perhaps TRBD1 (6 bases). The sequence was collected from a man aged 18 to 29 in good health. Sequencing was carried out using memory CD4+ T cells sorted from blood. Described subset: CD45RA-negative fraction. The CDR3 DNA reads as TGTGCCAGCAGCTTAGAGGGCGGCAGGGGCTACGAGCAGTACTTC. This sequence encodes CASSLEGGRGYEQYF.